Here is one T cell receptor (beta chain) with its context. Its antigen is unknown. TCR sequencing covered a few patients who responded to pembrolizumab. From germline, CDR1 is MNHNS and CDR2 SASEGT. The CDR3 covers 11 residues. Trimming took 9 bases from V and 2 from J; bases not matched to a gene: 1. The data were obtained in a study of PD-1 blockade in mismatch repair-deficient tumors. Study at large: Patients had about 13 mismatch repair-deficient cancer types and were previously treated and progressing. Study-level results: Tumor-resident clones, often undetectable pretreatment in blood, expanded then contracted after pembrolizumab.

Assay: immunoSEQ multiplex PCR; the TCRdb copy retains only in-frame clones and omits some. This sample has approximately 130,000 clones, with about 88% found just once. Source: peripheral blood, taken 44 weeks after starting pembrolizumab. This receptor was obtained from an adult with mismatch repair-deficient cancer. The chain couples TRBV6-1 to TRBJ2-7; TRBD1 matches at 7 bases. The CDR3 spells CASTGAYEQYF. CDR3 DNA sequence: TGTGCCAGTACAGGGGCCTACGAGCAGTACTTC.